This TCR beta chain is from a study of blood T cells in healthy people across ages. Whole-study findings and limits: The CMV status of each donor remained undetermined, and this could have confounded shifts in expanded clonotypes. PBMCs were not sorted, which prevented a conclusive comparison of naive versus antigen-experienced cells. Roughly linear declines in TCR beta diversity per million T cells occurred with age.

It was with a sample-barcoded 5' primer and a J-beta primer mix that a second PCR of roughly 7 to 12 cycles was run. Sequencing yielded, for each sample, at least 3 million paired-end reads carrying CDR3. TCRdb fed the 5' RACE reads into MiXCR, producing one record per CDR3 protein. This sample has about 970,000 distinct CDR3 sequences; 51% occur once, and the top ten carry about 20%. Remarks on this clonotype: As yet, its antigen is unknown.

This TCR came from a woman in her sixties in good health. Sample: blood.

The CDR3 spells CASSESRQGTEAFF. The CDR3 DNA follows: TGCGCCAGCAGTGAGTCCCGACAAGGTACTGAAGCTTTCTTT. The chain recombines TRBV10-1 with TRBJ1-1; the D is unclear. The CDR3 is made up of 14 amino acids. Trimming removed 0 bases at V and 5 bases at J, with 10 bases between. Germline CDR1 reads WNHNN; CDR2 reads SYGVQD (reference sequence).